The 9 T cell receptor beta chains presented below share a single source sample, sequenced in a study of blood T cell repertoires in COVID-19. Sequencing used immunoSEQ multiplex PCR; TCRdb keeps in-frame clones, though not all of them. The repertoire holds fewer than 350,000 clones, approximately 91% seen once, with over 2% in the top ten. The sequenced sample was PBMCs or T cells enriched from blood (not recorded which). The receptors come from a woman between 40 and 50 years old with acute COVID-19.

This clone appeared once. The chain has TRBV11-3 and TRBJ2-7, with TRBD1 matching over 8 bases. Unmatched junction bases numbered 10, after V lost 1 base and J lost 2 bases. Germline-derived CDR1 and CDR2 are SGHNT and YENEEA. The CDR3 is made up of 17 amino acids. Here the CDR3 DNA reads TGTGCCAGCAGCTTAGTCCAACCGGGACAGGACCCCTACGAGCAGTACTTC. It yields the protein CASSLVQPGQDPYEQYF.

The chain carries TRBV2 and TRBJ1-4; TRBD1 matches 11 bases. The CDR3 length is 15 residues. Germline-derived CDR1 and CDR2 are SNHLY and FYNNEI. J lost 2 bases, V lost 6 bases, and 2 bases had no gene match. The CDR3 is CASRGQGVTNEKLFF. Written as DNA, the CDR3 is TGTGCCAGCAGGGGACAGGGGGTTACTAATGAAAAACTGTTTTTT.

This chain links TRBV5-4 with TRBJ2-1; 11 bases align to TRBD2. The CDR3 has 15 residues. V was clipped by 0 bases and J by 9 bases; unmatched bases: 5. The germline V gene has CDR1 SGHNT and CDR2 YYREEE (reference sequence). The CDR3: CASSLEGTSGFEQFF. The CDR3 DNA is TGTGCCAGCAGCTTGGAGGGGACTAGCGGCTTTGAGCAGTTCTTC.

The CDR3 nucleotides are TGTGCCAGCAGCCCCCAGGGACTAGCGGGGACTAATGAGCAGTTCTTC. Translated: CASSPQGLAGTNEQFF. The gene calls are TRBV11-2 and TRBJ2-1, with 13 bases matching TRBD2. There are 16 residues in the CDR3. After removal of 5 bases from V and 7 bases from J, the junction contained 8 bases not matched to a gene. CDR1 and CDR2 (germline): SGHAT, FQNNGV.

This clone was found once. The chain uses TRBV5-3 and TRBJ2-7; 8 bases map to TRBD2. TRBV5-3 is noted as an ORF with a role that remains uncertain. The CDR3 loop spans 15 amino acids. The ends lost 2 bases at V and 7 bases at J; junction bases unmatched: 11. DNA of the CDR3: TGTGCCAGAAGCTTCCTTCAGCGGGAGTCCCCGGAGCAGTACTTC. This codes for CARSFLQRESPEQYF.

The chain links TRBV28 to TRBJ1-4; 10 bases are a match to TRBD1. This CDR3 contains 14 residues. Trimming took 6 bases from V and 6 from J; bases not matched to a gene: 4. CDR1 and CDR2 (germline): MDHEN, SYDVKM. The CDR3 here is CASRDRGLYEKLFF. CDR3 bases: TGTGCCAGCAGAGACAGGGGGCTTTATGAAAAACTGTTTTTT.

V usage is TRBV3-1 (or the pseudogene TRBV3-2) and J usage is TRBJ2-7, with TRBD1 matching over 9 bases. CDR1 LGHDT and CDR2 YNNKEL come from the germline V gene (reference sequence). V lost 3 bases, J lost 1 base, and 7 bases stayed unmatched. CDR3 length: 16 residues. The CDR3 bases are TGTGCCAGCAGCCATGGGACAGGGAAGGCTTCCTACGAGCAGTACTTC. This codes for CASSHGTGKASYEQYF.

The chain's CDR3 is CASSPNAGGGDTQYF. The CDR3 bases are TGTGCCAGCAGCCCTAATGCGGGAGGGGGAGATACGCAGTATTTT. The chain employs TRBV5-4 and TRBJ2-3; TRBD2 matches 9 bases. The germline CDR1 and CDR2 sequences are SGHNT and YYREEE (reference sequence). V was pared by 4 bases and J by 5 bases, with 8 bases of the junction left unmatched. CDR3 length equals 15 residues. Full variable domain (remainder filled in from reference TRBV5-4 and TRBJ2-3): ETGVTQSPTHLIKTRGQQVTLRCSSQSGHNTVSWYQQALGQGPQFIFQYYREEENGRGNFPPRFSGLQFPNYSSELNVNALELDDSALYLCASSPNAGGGDTQYFGPGTRLTVL.

The chain is built from TRBV24-1 and TRBJ2-1, with a weak D call TRBD2 (6 bases). The ends were cut back, 4 bases at V and 0 bases at J, with 15 bases in the middle. The CDR3 covers 17 residues. Germline values: CDR1 KGHDR, CDR2 SFDVKD. CDR3 sequence reads: CATSEAGLSSSYNEQFF. CDR3 in DNA: TGTGCCACCAGTGAGGCGGGACTTTCCAGCTCCTACAATGAGCAGTTCTTC.